This note documents a single T cell receptor beta chain sequence. The data were taken from a study of blood T cell repertoires in COVID-19. V dropped 9 bases and J dropped 2 bases, with 8 bases sitting between them. This CDR3 region has 12 residues. Per the authors' pipeline: Reference gene primer amplification gave nucleated cell count estimates. The protocol was immunoSEQ multiplex PCR, while the TCRdb copy is restricted to in-frame clones and leaves out a portion. The V and J calls and clone size were taken over from that table, and D and trimming were inferred from the DNA. This sample carries over 20,000 clones, 81% of them seen once, and the ten largest clones take 50% to 65%.

The receptor was isolated from a man aged 50 to 59 with active or convalescent COVID-19. The specimen sequenced was peripheral blood. The chain joins TRBV12-3 or TRBV12-4 to TRBJ1-5; D is unresolved. The DNA of the CDR3 is TGTGCCAGTTCTTATGGCAATCAGCCCCAGCATTTT. Translating gives CASSYGNQPQHF.